The 16 T cell receptor beta chains in this list originate from one sample, sequenced in a study of blood T cell repertoires in COVID-19 (dated by TCRdb to the early 2020s). The library was built by means of the immunoSEQ multiplex PCR assay. The immuneACCESS repertoire file appears here via TCRdb, limited to in-frame rearrangements. These files lack a portion of the clones; in checked studies, under half of the deficit traces to unresolved V genes, and the cause of the others is not known. This sample is represented by around 190,000 clones; 87% of them were singletons. The biggest ten clones account for under 13% of the sample. The sequencing input was PBMCs or T cells enriched from blood (not recorded which). The source is a man aged 18 to 29 with acute COVID-19.

The chain uses TRBV27 and TRBJ2-1; 10 nucleotides line up with TRBD2. V shed 6 bases and J 4 bases; nucleotides not matched to a gene: 9. The CDR3 loop spans 16 amino acids. Germline lookup yields CDR1 MNHEY and CDR2 SMNVEV (reference sequence). CDR3 nucleotide sequence: TGTGCCAGCAGGCCCTTCGGGACTAGCGCTTACAATGAGCAGTTCTTC. Translated: CASRPFGTSAYNEQFF.

This clone was detected a few times. The V gene is TRBV19, the J gene TRBJ1-1; D possibly corresponds to TRBD1 (6 bases). The CDR3 covers 13 residues. V dropped 7 bases and J dropped 2 bases, with 11 bases sitting between them. Germline CDR1 is LNHDA and CDR2 is SQIVND (reference sequence). CDR3 bases: TGTGCCAGTAAGCGGGGGGCTAACACTGAAGCTTTCTTT. Residues: CASKRGANTEAFF.

J is TRBJ1-5 and V is TRBV6-2 or TRBV6-3, with D possibly matching TRBD1 (5 bases). Germline CDR1 reads MNHEY; CDR2 reads SVGEGT. Trimming shortened V by 5 bases and J by 5 bases, and 22 bases separated the two germline ends. The CDR3 is 17 residues long. Here the CDR3 DNA reads TGTGCCAGCAGTCCCCGGGACGGGAAGGAGGGCGATCAGCCCCAGCATTTT. As protein: CASSPRDGKEGDQPQHF.

The CDR3, as DNA: TGTGCCAGCAGTCCTCCGACAGGGGGAGGCAATCAGCCCCAGCATTTT. This gives the protein CASSPPTGGGNQPQHF. The chain carries TRBV2 and TRBJ1-5; TRBD1 matches at 9 bases. From germline, CDR1 is SNHLY and CDR2 FYNNEI. This CDR3 contains 16 residues. Trimming cost V 5 bases and J 2 bases; bases outside gene matches: 7.

Only one count was recorded for this clone. The chain combines TRBV4-2 with TRBJ1-5; D remains unclear. The V end lost 4 bases, the J end lost 7 bases, and 14 bases lay between the germline ends. CDR1 and CDR2 (germline): LGHNA, YNFKEQ. The CDR3 is made up of 14 amino acids. For the CDR3, the DNA is TGTGCCAGCAGCCCCTTGCCCGGGGAACAGCCCCAGCATTTT. This gives the protein CASSPLPGEQPQHF.

The chain combines TRBV7-2 with TRBJ2-7; 7 nucleotides line up with TRBD2. The CDR3 has 15 residues. Germline CDR1 and CDR2: SGHTA and FQGNSA. After removal of 3 bases from V and 1 base from J, the junction contained 6 bases not matched to a gene. CDR3: CASSFTRGSSYEQYF. The CDR3 region has the DNA TGTGCCAGCAGCTTCACTCGCGGGAGTTCCTACGAGCAGTACTTC.

CDR3 bases: TGTGCCAGCAGTTTCCCGGGACAGGGCTTAAACGAGCAGTACTTC. This translates into CASSFPGQGLNEQYF. The chain uses TRBV6-1 and TRBJ2-7, with TRBD1 identical over 9 bases. The V gene end was trimmed by 5 bases and the J gene end by 5 bases; junction bases not matched to a gene: 10. Germline assignment: CDR1 MNHNS and CDR2 SASEGT. The CDR3 runs 15 residues.

The chain has TRBV7-9 and TRBJ2-7, with 9 bases matching TRBD2. The junction had 9 bases not matched to a gene; V was cut back by 5 bases and J by 4 bases. The CDR3 runs to 15 residues. CDR1 is SEHNR, CDR2 FQNEAQ, per germline (reference sequence). CDR3 bases: TGTGCCAGCAGCAAAGGTGGTAGCGGGAGTTACGAGCAGTACTTC. As protein: CASSKGGSGSYEQYF.

This sequence joins TRBV6-4 and TRBJ2-2; perhaps TRBD2 as D (5 bases). CDR1 is MRHNA, CDR2 SNTAGT, per germline. The CDR3 is 16 amino acids. V lost 2 bases, J lost 5 bases, and 15 bases lay in between. The CDR3 region has the DNA TGTGCCAGCAGTGACCCTAATAAGGGAGAAACCGGGGAGCTGTTTTTT. Translation: CASSDPNKGETGELFF.

This clone was observed a few times. The chain employs TRBV19 and TRBJ2-3; D unclear. Germline V gene sequence: CDR1 LNHDA, CDR2 SQIVND (reference sequence). The V gene lost 5 bases and the J gene lost 0 bases, with 12 bases spanning the gap. The CDR3 runs to 15 residues. The CDR3 region is CASSPGSASTDTQYF. In DNA form, the CDR3 reads TGTGCCAGTAGTCCAGGATCTGCTAGCACAGATACGCAGTATTTT.

This clone was observed a few times. The chain is built from TRBV12-3 or TRBV12-4 and TRBJ2-4; D might be TRBD1 (6 bases). The CDR3 totals 12 residues. V lost 5 bases to trimming and J lost 9 bases, with 11 bases between them. The CDR3 nucleotides read TGTGCCAGCAGTAAGACAGGTGGCATTCAGTACTTC. Translating it yields CASSKTGGIQYF.

This clone was recorded many times. The rearrangement joins TRBV7-9 to TRBJ1-2; D is ambiguous. The CDR3 length is 14 residues. V lost 4 bases and J 2 bases, leaving 11 bases between the germline ends. CDR1 SEHNR and CDR2 FQNEAQ come from the germline V gene (reference sequence). The CDR3 coding sequence is TGTGCCAGCAGCTGGGGAGGGATGAACTATGGCTACACCTTC. Translation: CASSWGGMNYGYTF.

This rearrangement joins TRBV5-1 to TRBJ2-4, with 11 bases identical to TRBD1. Germline V gene data show CDR1 as SGHRS and CDR2 as YFSETQ. CDR3 length equals 15 residues. Germline trimming cut 4 bases from V and 7 bases from J; bases unmatched to any gene: 7. The CDR3 region is CASSTRTGGANIQYF. The DNA of the CDR3 is TGCGCCAGCAGCACCCGGACAGGGGGCGCGAACATTCAGTACTTC.

The V call is TRBV27, the J call TRBJ1-5; 9 bases are shared with TRBD1. Trimming at V came to 4 bases and at J to 4 bases, leaving 5 bases not matched to a gene. CDR1 is MNHEY and CDR2 is SMNVEV in the germline V gene (reference sequence). The CDR3 consists of 15 residues. The CDR3 loop is CASSSLGTGNQPQHF. CDR3 nucleotides: TGTGCCAGCAGTTCTCTGGGGACAGGGAATCAGCCCCAGCATTTT.

The chain is built from TRBV4-3 and TRBJ2-1, with D tentatively TRBD1 (5 bases). Looked up from germline, CDR1 is LGHNA and CDR2 is YSLEER. CDR3 length: 13 amino acids. Trimming left V 4 bases short and J 7 bases short, with 11 bases between. CDR3 nucleotides: TGCGCCAGCAGCCCCAGGGTTGGGAATGAGCAGTTCTTC. Protein product: CASSPRVGNEQFF.

The chain joins TRBV28 to TRBJ1-2, with a tentative D call TRBD1 (6 bases). CDR3 length: 14 residues. CDR1 and CDR2 (germline): MDHEN, SYDVKM. V was cut by 4 bases and J by 4 bases, with 13 bases left in between. The CDR3 here is CASSSRDTFYGYTF. The CDR3 coding sequence is TGTGCCAGCAGTTCCCGGGACACTTTCTATGGCTACACCTTC.